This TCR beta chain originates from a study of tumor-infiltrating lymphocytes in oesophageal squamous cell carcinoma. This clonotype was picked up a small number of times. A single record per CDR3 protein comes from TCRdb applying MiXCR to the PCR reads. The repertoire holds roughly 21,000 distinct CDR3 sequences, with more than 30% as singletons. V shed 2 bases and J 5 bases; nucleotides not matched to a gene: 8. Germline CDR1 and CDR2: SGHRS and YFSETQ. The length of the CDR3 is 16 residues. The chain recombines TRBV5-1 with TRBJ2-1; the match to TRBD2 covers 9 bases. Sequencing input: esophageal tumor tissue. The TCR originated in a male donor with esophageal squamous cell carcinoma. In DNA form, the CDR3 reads TGCGCCAGCAGCTTCTTAGCGGGAGCCGTGAACAATGAGCAGTTCTTC. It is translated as CASSFLAGAVNNEQFF.